The T cell receptor beta chain under discussion was sequenced for a study of OX40 agonist ivuxolimab in advanced cancers. Only in-frame clones appear in the TCRdb table, and some are missing; sequencing was by immunoSEQ multiplex PCR. The sample shows about 18,000 clones, 84% of them seen only once. This CDR3 spans 14 amino acids. Germline-derived CDR1 and CDR2 are LNHDA and SQIVND (reference sequence). The V end was cut by 7 bases, the J end by 0 bases, with 12 bases between. A note on this clone: Its antigen is unknown.

Notes on the study in general: Clonal expansion in partial responders at 0.1-3.0 mg/kg ranked among the lowest. CD4+ and CD8+ blood T cells expanded clonally by week 6 at 0.1 to 3.0 mg/kg.

Source: CD4+ or CD8+ T cells sorted from blood, taken in a trial of the OX40 agonist ivuxolimab. The sequence was obtained from an adult with an advanced solid tumor such as melanoma, head and neck, liver or kidney cancer. The genes are TRBV19 and TRBJ1-1; D gene unclear. For the CDR3, the DNA is TGTGCCAGTACCCCCAAGGGCATGAACACTGAAGCTTTCTTT. Its translation is CASTPKGMNTEAFF.